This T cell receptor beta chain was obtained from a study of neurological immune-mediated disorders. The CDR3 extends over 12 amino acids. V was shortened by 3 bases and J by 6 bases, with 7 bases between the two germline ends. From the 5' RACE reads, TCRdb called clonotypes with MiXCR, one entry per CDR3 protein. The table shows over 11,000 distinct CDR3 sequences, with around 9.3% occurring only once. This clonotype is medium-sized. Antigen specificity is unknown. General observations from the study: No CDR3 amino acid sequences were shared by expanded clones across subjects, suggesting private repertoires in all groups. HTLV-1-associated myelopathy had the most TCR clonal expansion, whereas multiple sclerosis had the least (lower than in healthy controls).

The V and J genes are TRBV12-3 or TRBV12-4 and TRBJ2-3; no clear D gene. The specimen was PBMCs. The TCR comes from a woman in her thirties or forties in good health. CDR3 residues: CASSFRPDTQYF. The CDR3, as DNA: TGTGCCAGCAGTTTCCGCCCCGATACGCAGTATTTT.